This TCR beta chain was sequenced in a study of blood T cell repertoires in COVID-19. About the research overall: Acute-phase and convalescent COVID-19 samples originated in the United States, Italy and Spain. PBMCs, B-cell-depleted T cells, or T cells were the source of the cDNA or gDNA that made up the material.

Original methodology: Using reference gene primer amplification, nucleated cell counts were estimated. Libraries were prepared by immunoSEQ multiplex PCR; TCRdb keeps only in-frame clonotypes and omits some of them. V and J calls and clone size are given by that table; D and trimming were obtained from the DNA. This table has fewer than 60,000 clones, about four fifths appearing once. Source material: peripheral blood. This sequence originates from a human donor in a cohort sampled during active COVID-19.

This chain's CDR3 is CASRTGQQETQYF. The CDR3 coding sequence is TGTGCCAGCAGGACGGGACAGCAAGAGACCCAGTACTTC. The chain joins TRBV5-6 to TRBJ2-5; 7 positions match TRBD1. Germline V gene data show CDR1 as SGHDT and CDR2 as YYEEEE. This CDR3 region has 13 residues. The J segment lost 2 bases and the V segment lost 5 bases, leaving 3 bases of the junction unmatched.